What follows are 10 T cell receptor beta chains derived from one specimen sequenced in a study of spatial heterogeneity in lung cancer. Time point noted: sample taken at primary tumor resection. Tumor, nontumor lung or frozen PBMC supplied whole RNA that was sequenced unsorted. From the 5' RACE reads, TCRdb called clonotypes with MiXCR, one entry per CDR3 protein. The sample includes 35,000 or so distinct CDR3 sequences, roughly 5.6% of them seen just once. The input for sequencing was PBMCs, taken at surgery. These receptors were obtained from a female donor with early-stage non-small cell lung cancer.

This clonotype was detected many times. V gene TRBV11-2 combines with J gene TRBJ1-2; D unclear. This CDR3 contains 13 residues. The V gene's germline CDR1 is SGHAT and CDR2 FQNNGV. V dropped 3 bases and J dropped 8 bases, with 13 bases sitting between them. Written as DNA, the CDR3 is TGTGCCAGCAGCTTTGGGCACGCATCGGGCTACACCTTC. Amino acid sequence: CASSFGHASGYTF.

The chain links TRBV3-1 to TRBJ2-7; a weak D match, TRBD2 (5 bases). The CDR3 covers 14 residues. V was cut by 2 bases and J by 6 bases, with 14 bases left in between. Germline values: CDR1 LGHDT, CDR2 YNNKEL (reference sequence). The CDR3 loop reads CASSQNRLTGEQYF. Here the CDR3 DNA reads TGTGCCAGCAGCCAAAACCGACTAACGGGCGAGCAGTACTTC.

This clonotype was detected ten times or more. The genes are TRBV29-1 and TRBJ2-5, with 7 positions matching TRBD2. Trimming at V came to 4 bases and at J to 1 base, leaving 3 bases not matched to a gene. CDR3 size: 13 residues. Germline V gene data show CDR1 as SQVTM and CDR2 as ANQGSEA. Here the CDR3 DNA reads TGCAGCGTTGGGCCTAGCGGCCAAGAGACCCAGTACTTC. Amino acids: CSVGPSGQETQYF.

This clonotype showed up many times. The chain is built from TRBV2 and TRBJ2-3, with no clear D. Germline loops: CDR1 SNHLY, CDR2 FYNNEI. Trimming took 2 bases from V and 6 from J, leaving 18 bases between them. The CDR3 runs to 16 residues. CDR3 nucleotide sequence: TGTGCCAGCAGTGAAATTTACGGCGACGTGGAGGATACGCAGTATTTT. Its translation is CASSEIYGDVEDTQYF.

The sample holds many counts of this clonotype. The V call is TRBV30, the J call TRBJ2-2; TRBD1 might be the D (6 bases). The CDR3 sequence is 13 residues long. Germline V gene sequence: CDR1 GTSNPN, CDR2 SVGIG (reference sequence). Trimming pared 1 base from V and 7 bases from J, leaving 10 bases between. For the CDR3, the DNA is TGTGCCTGGAGTGGCAGGGGTTACGGGGAGCTGTTTTTT. Its translation is CAWSGRGYGELFF.

This clonotype was found many times. In nucleotides, the CDR3 is TGCGCCAGCAGCTTGGGTTTGGAACTTAGCACAGATACGCAGTATTTT. Translation gives CASSLGLELSTDTQYF. The chain uses TRBV5-1 and TRBJ2-3; no clear D gene. Between the trimmed V and J ends, which lost 0 bases and 0 bases, there was a span of 11 bases. Germline V gene sequence: CDR1 SGHRS, CDR2 YFSETQ. CDR3 size: 16 residues.

This chain uses TRBV11-2 with TRBJ2-2; tentatively, D is TRBD1 (6 bases). CDR3 length equals 18 residues. Germline V lookup: CDR1 SGHAT, CDR2 FQNNGV. Deletions cut 4 bases from V and 0 bases from J, with 18 bases between. Written as DNA, the CDR3 is TGTGCCAGCAGCTGGGTGGTACAGGGCATCTCGAACACCGGGGAGCTGTTTTTT. Translating it yields CASSWVVQGISNTGELFF.

This clonotype was counted at least ten times. The chain couples TRBV18 to TRBJ2-7; D not resolved. The germline V and J ends were trimmed by 0 bases and 1 base, with 13 bases remaining between them. The CDR3 contains 16 residues. The germline V gene has CDR1 KGHSH and CDR2 LQKENI. As DNA, the CDR3 is TGTGCCAGCTCACCACCGGTGGTAGCTGCATCCTACGAGCAGTACTTC. It is translated as CASSPPVVAASYEQYF.

The sample holds a few counts of this clonotype. This chain links TRBV27 with TRBJ2-5; D perhaps matches TRBD2 (6 bases). This CDR3 contains 14 residues. Trimming stripped 3 bases from V and 1 base from J, with 9 bases between. From germline, CDR1 is MNHEY and CDR2 SMNVEV (reference sequence). The chain's CDR3 is CASSFRGSQETQYF. The CDR3 DNA is TGTGCCAGCAGTTTCCGGGGGTCCCAAGAGACCCAGTACTTC.

There are a few counts of this clonotype. The V gene is TRBV11-3, the J gene TRBJ2-6; 9 bases map to TRBD1. This CDR3 comprises 17 residues. The germline V gene has CDR1 SGHNT and CDR2 YENEEA. The J segment lost 4 bases and the V segment lost 5 bases, leaving 9 bases of the junction unmatched. As DNA, the CDR3 is TGTGCCAGCAGCCCCGGGACAGGGAAGATGGGGGCCAACGTCCTGACTTTC. This encodes CASSPGTGKMGANVLTF.